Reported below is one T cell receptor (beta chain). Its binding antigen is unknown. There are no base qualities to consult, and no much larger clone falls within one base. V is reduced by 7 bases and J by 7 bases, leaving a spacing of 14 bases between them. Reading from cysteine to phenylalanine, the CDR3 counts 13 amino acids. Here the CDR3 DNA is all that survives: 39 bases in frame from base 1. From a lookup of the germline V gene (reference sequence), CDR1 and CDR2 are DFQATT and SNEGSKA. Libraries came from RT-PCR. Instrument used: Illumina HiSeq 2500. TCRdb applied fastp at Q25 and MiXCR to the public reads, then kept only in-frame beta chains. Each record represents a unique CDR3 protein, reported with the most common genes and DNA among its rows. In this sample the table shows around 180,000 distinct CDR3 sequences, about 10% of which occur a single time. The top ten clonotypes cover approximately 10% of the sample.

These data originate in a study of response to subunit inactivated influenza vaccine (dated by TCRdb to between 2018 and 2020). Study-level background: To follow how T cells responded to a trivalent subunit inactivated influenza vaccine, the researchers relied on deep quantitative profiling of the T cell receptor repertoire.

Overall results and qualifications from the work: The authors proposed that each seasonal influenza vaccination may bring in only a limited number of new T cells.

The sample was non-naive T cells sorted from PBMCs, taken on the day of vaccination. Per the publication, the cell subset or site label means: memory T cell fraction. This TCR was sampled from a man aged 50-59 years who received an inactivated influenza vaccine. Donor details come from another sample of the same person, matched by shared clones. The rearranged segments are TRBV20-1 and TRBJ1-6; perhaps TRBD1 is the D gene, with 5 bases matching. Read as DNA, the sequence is TGCAGTGGAAGCGACAGTATGAATTCACCCCTCCACTTT. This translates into CSGSDSMNSPLHF.